Below, 19 T cell receptor beta chains from the same sample are listed, as sequenced in a study of T cell repertoires in cytomegalovirus infection. One entry per CDR3 protein, called by TCRdb with MiXCR from the reads. Seen here are about 200,000 distinct CDR3 sequences, nearly 9.5% observed once, and the top ten hold approximately 4.6%. The sample comprised PBMCs. The origin of the receptors is a human donor in good health (CMV status not recorded). Some clones in this sample may be carry-over from other donors' samples.

Notes on this clonotype: The junction and the germline gene differ at one end; a read error may be behind it. The CDR3 DNA follows: TGCAGTGCGAGAGGAGACAGTCGTGGTGCTGAAGCTTTCTTT. This gives the protein CSARGDSRGAEAFF. This rearrangement joins TRBV20-1 to TRBJ1-1, with D possibly TRBD1 on 5 matching bases. The CDR3 is 14 residues long. Germline assignment: CDR1 DFQATT and CDR2 SNEGSKA (reference sequence).

This clonotype was found many times. The chain couples TRBV27 to TRBJ2-7; 10 bases are a match to TRBD1. Losses at the gene ends were 3 bases for V and 5 bases for J; bases not matched to a gene: 10. The CDR3 covers 16 residues. Germline CDR1 MNHEY, CDR2 SMNVEV (reference sequence). The CDR3 region has the DNA TGTGCCAGCAGTTTCCTCCCCGGGACAGGGGCGGACGAGCAGTACTTC. It specifies CASSFLPGTGADEQYF.

The chain recombines TRBV3-1 with TRBJ1-6; the match to TRBD1 covers 8 bases. This CDR3 spans 14 amino acids. J lost 10 bases, V lost 6 bases, and 8 bases had no gene match. Germline lookup yields CDR1 LGHDT and CDR2 YNNKEL (reference sequence). CDR3 residues: CASRATGQGSPLHF. For the CDR3, the DNA is TGTGCCAGCAGGGCCACTGGACAGGGATCACCCCTCCACTTT.

V and J are TRBV30 and TRBJ1-2; D is uncertain. CDR1 is GTSNPN, CDR2 SVGIG, per germline (reference sequence). The CDR3 consists of 13 residues. Trimming removed 4 bases at V and 2 bases at J, with 11 bases between. The CDR3: CAWTGNPNYGYTF. In nucleotides, the CDR3 is TGTGCCTGGACCGGCAATCCAAACTATGGCTACACCTTC.

This clonotype was seen repeatedly, ten times or more. The V call is TRBV5-1, the J call TRBJ2-5; TRBD1 or TRBD2 may be the D gene (6 bases each). The V gene lost 7 bases and the J gene lost 2 bases, with 24 bases spanning the gap. CDR3 length: 17 residues. CDR1 and CDR2 (germline): SGHRS, YFSETQ. CDR3 DNA sequence: TGCGCCAGCGGCTCGACCGAGGGGGGAGCGAAACAAGAGACCCAGTACTTC. Protein sequence: CASGSTEGGAKQETQYF.

This clonotype was counted at least ten times. The chain is built from TRBV14 and TRBJ1-2, with D possibly matching TRBD1 (5 bases). Germline CDR1 reads SGHDN; CDR2 reads FVKESK. V lost 6 bases and J 6 bases, leaving 17 bases between the germline ends. This CDR3 region has 14 residues. CDR3 in amino acids: CASRPSGGGDGYTF. DNA for the CDR3: TGTGCCAGCAGGCCAAGTGGTGGGGGTGATGGCTACACCTTC. Variable domain in full (rest from reference TRBV14 and TRBJ1-2): EAGVTQFPSHSVIEKGQTVTLRCDPISGHDNLYWYRRVMGKEIKFLLHFVKESKQDESGMPNNRFLAERTGGTYSTLKVQPAELEDSGVYFCASRPSGGGDGYTFGSGTRLTVV.

The chain is built from TRBV29-1 and TRBJ1-1; D perhaps matches TRBD1 (5 bases). Trimming shortened V by 6 bases and J by 0 bases, and 11 bases separated the two germline ends. The CDR3 spans 13 residues. Germline assignment: CDR1 SQVTM and CDR2 ANQGSEA. For the CDR3, the DNA is TGCAGCGTAATGGTAGGGGTGAACACTGAAGCTTTCTTT. Encoded protein: CSVMVGVNTEAFF.

This clonotype was seen a few times. This chain uses TRBV18 with TRBJ2-2; 9 bases align to TRBD2. This CDR3 has 16 amino acids. Germline CDR1 and CDR2: KGHSH and LQKENI. After removal of 5 bases from V and 1 base from J, the junction contained 5 bases not matched to a gene. The CDR3 bases are TGTGCCAGCTCAGCACGACTAGCGGAGAACACCGGGGAGCTGTTTTTT. Translating gives CASSARLAENTGELFF.

This clonotype was counted ten times or more. This chain joins TRBV28 and TRBJ1-6, with a possible D match to TRBD1 (6 bases). Trimming took off 2 bases at V and 7 bases at J, with 12 bases between the two ends. Germline CDR1 is MDHEN and CDR2 is SYDVKM. This CDR3 is built from 15 residues. As DNA, the CDR3 is TGTGCCAGCAGTTTAGAGGTGACAGGAAATTCACCCCTCCACTTT. This encodes CASSLEVTGNSPLHF.

This clonotype was picked up many times. The chain uses TRBV28 and TRBJ2-5, with 9 nucleotides matching TRBD1. CDR3 length: 15 amino acids. The J segment lost 5 bases and the V segment lost 4 bases, leaving 8 bases of the junction unmatched. Germline lookup yields CDR1 MDHEN and CDR2 SYDVKM. The CDR3 DNA is TGTGCCAGCAGTTCGTCCCGGGACAGGGTGGAGACCCAGTACTTC. This codes for CASSSSRDRVETQYF.

This clonotype has a count of ten or more. The CDR3 nucleotides read TGTGCCACCCGGGGGGGAGGTCACACTGAAGCTTTCTTT. Amino acid sequence: CATRGGGHTEAFF. V usage is TRBV6-5 and J usage is TRBJ1-1, with D possibly matching TRBD1 (5 bases). Germline lookup yields CDR1 MNHEY and CDR2 SVGAGI. The CDR3 runs 13 residues. V lost 10 bases to trimming and J lost 3 bases, with 15 bases between them.

This clonotype was recorded many times. The chain has TRBV5-5 and TRBJ2-3; the D gene could be TRBD1 or TRBD2 (5 bases each). V shed 2 bases and J shed 0 bases, with 13 bases lying between them. CDR3 length: 16 amino acids. Germline V CDR1 and CDR2: SGHKS, YYEKEE (reference sequence). For the CDR3, the DNA is TGTGCCAGCAGCTTAGAGGGGAGCGCTAGCACAGATACGCAGTATTTT. Translation: CASSLEGSASTDTQYF.

This clonotype was seen at least ten times. The chain is built from TRBV29-1 and TRBJ2-1; TRBD2 agrees at 14 bases. From germline, CDR1 is SQVTM and CDR2 ANQGSEA. The CDR3 spans 16 residues. Trimming at V came to 6 bases and at J to 1 base, leaving 5 bases not matched to a gene. The DNA of the CDR3 is TGCAGCGTCGTGGGGACTAGCGGGAGATCCTACAATGAGCAGTTCTTC. This codes for CSVVGTSGRSYNEQFF.

This clonotype was seen many times. This chain joins TRBV7-6 and TRBJ2-1, with 9 nucleotides matching TRBD1. V dropped 1 base and J dropped 2; count of bases not matched to a gene: 6. This CDR3 is built from 17 residues. Germline CDR1 SGHVS, CDR2 FNYEAQ. Here the CDR3 DNA reads TGTGCCAGCAGCTTAGTGGGCGGACAGGGGCCCTACAATGAGCAGTTCTTC. Protein sequence: CASSLVGGQGPYNEQFF.

The V call is TRBV4-3, the J call TRBJ2-7; TRBD2 matches 8 bases. J was trimmed by 3 bases and V by 4 bases; bases with no gene match: 11. The CDR3 is made up of 16 amino acids. Germline-derived CDR1 and CDR2 are LGHNA and YSLEER. DNA for the CDR3: TGCGCCAGCAGCCGATCACCACGCGGGGGGAACTACGAGCAGTACTTC. As protein: CASSRSPRGGNYEQYF.

This clonotype was detected many times. This chain uses TRBV7-9 with TRBJ2-1; D unresolved. CDR1 is SEHNR, CDR2 FQNEAQ, per germline (reference sequence). The V end was cut by 4 bases, the J end by 10 bases, with 11 bases between. This CDR3 region has 12 residues. Written as DNA, the CDR3 is TGTGCCAGCAGCTCCACCTCGGTAGAGCAGTTCTTC. It is translated as CASSSTSVEQFF.

The table lists this clonotype with many counts. This chain joins TRBV5-4 and TRBJ1-1; TRBD1 aligns across 7 bases. V shed 3 bases, J shed 8 bases, and the junction held 4 bases outside the gene matches. CDR1 and CDR2 (germline): SGHNT, YYREEE (reference sequence). This CDR3 has 12 residues. CDR3 nucleotide sequence: TGTGCCAGCAGCTCGGGACAGCCCGAAGCTTTCTTT. This gives the protein CASSSGQPEAFF.

This chain joins TRBV7-9 and TRBJ1-3, with D maybe TRBD1 (5 bases). From germline, CDR1 is SEHNR and CDR2 FQNEAQ (reference sequence). The CDR3 sequence is 15 residues long. V was pared by 5 bases and J by 0 bases, with 11 bases between. CDR3 nucleotides: TGTGCCAGCAGCGACGCAGGGCGCTCTGGAAACACCATATATTTT. This sequence encodes CASSDAGRSGNTIYF.

This clonotype was seen ten or more times. The rearrangement uses TRBV7-2 and TRBJ1-2; D remains ambiguous. Trimming pared 5 bases from V and 1 base from J, leaving 11 bases between. The CDR3 runs 14 residues. Per the germline V gene, CDR1 is SGHTA and CDR2 is FQGNSA. In nucleotides, the CDR3 is TGTGCCAGCAGCCCCAAGAGACATAACTATGGCTACACCTTC. Translated, it gives CASSPKRHNYGYTF. Full variable domain (outside the CDR3, taken from reference TRBV7-2 and TRBJ1-2): GAGVSQSPSNKVTEKGKDVELRCDPISGHTALYWYRQSLGQGLEFLIYFQGNSAPDKSGLPSDRFSAERTGGSVSTLTIQRTQQEDSAVYLCASSPKRHNYGYTFGSGTRLTVV.